This T cell receptor (beta chain) was documented in a study of blood T cell repertoires in COVID-19. Authors' analysis steps: Estimation of nucleated cell counts was performed using reference gene primer amplification. Produced via immunoSEQ multiplex PCR; TCRdb's table is partial and in-frame only. Clone size and V and J calls were adopted from that table, with D and trimming inferred from the DNA. Among fewer than 150,000 clones, about 83% were seen once, and the ten largest hold 9.5% to 15%. Trimming stripped 3 bases from V and 0 bases from J, with 13 bases between. Germline values: CDR1 ENHRY, CDR2 SYGVKD. This CDR3 is 16 amino acids long. This clone was picked up one time.

Sequencing was performed on peripheral blood. The chain carries TRBV10-3 and TRBJ2-3; D might be TRBD1 (5 bases). The receptor was derived from a human donor in a cohort sampled during active COVID-19. The CDR3 sequence: CAISDGAGISTDTQYF. CDR3 in DNA: TGTGCCATCAGTGATGGGGCTGGTATTAGCACAGATACGCAGTATTTT.